This paragraph covers one T cell receptor beta chain sequence. The sample originates from a study of blood T cell repertoires in COVID-19. In the study's own analysis: It was from reference gene primer amplification that nucleated cell counts were estimated. Assay: immunoSEQ multiplex PCR; the TCRdb copy retains only in-frame clones and omits some. The DNA was the basis for D and trimming; V, J and clone size are from that table. Of roughly 250,000 clones listed, roughly 91% are singletons. This CDR3 spans 15 amino acids. Per the germline V gene, CDR1 is SGHRS and CDR2 is YFSETQ. V gave up 0 bases and J gave up 5 bases; unmatched junction bases: 6. Participants were aged roughly 18 to 90 years from 20 to 30 US areas.

This TCR derives from a woman between 35 and 50 years old with acute COVID-19. Material: PBMCs or T cells enriched from blood (not recorded which). The chain has TRBV5-1 and TRBJ2-3; 7 bases agree with TRBD2. The CDR3 nucleotides are TGCGCCAGCAGCTTGGCGGGGGGATCGGGAGATACGCAGTATTTT. Translation: CASSLAGGSGDTQYF. Looking up the rest from reference TRBV5-1 and TRBJ2-3 gives the full variable domain: KAGVTQTPRYLIKTRGQQVTLSCSPISGHRSVSWYQQTPGQGLQFLFEYFSETQRNKGNFPGRFSGRQFSNSRSEMNVSTLELGDSALYLCASSLAGGSGDTQYFGPGTRLTVL.